The 17 T cell receptor beta chains below come from one sample, sequenced in a study of blood T cell repertoires in COVID-19. Measured with immunoSEQ multiplex PCR; TCRdb has only the in-frame clones, and not every one. The data hold some 500,000 clones, with roughly nine tenths observed a single time. The source material was peripheral blood. The receptors shown here come from a woman aged 50 to 60 with COVID-19, enrolled during active disease.

This clone was seen more than once but under ten times. The genes are TRBV9 and TRBJ2-7; 10 nucleotides align to TRBD1. J gave up 5 bases and V 3 bases, and 14 bases lay outside the gene matches. This CDR3 has 17 amino acids. Germline-derived CDR1 and CDR2 are SGDLS and YYNGEE. The CDR3 loop reads CASSGKRPGTGDNEQYF. The CDR3 DNA is TGTGCCAGCAGCGGGAAGCGCCCCGGGACAGGGGATAACGAGCAGTACTTC.

V is TRBV7-9 and J is TRBJ2-2; a weak D match, TRBD1 (6 bases). CDR1 is SEHNR, CDR2 FQNEAQ, per germline (reference sequence). This CDR3 has 12 residues. Trimming removed 3 bases from V and 13 bases from J, with 12 bases in between. This CDR3 is CASSFGQLSLFF. CDR3 nucleotide sequence: TGTGCCAGCAGCTTCGGACAGCTCTCGCTGTTTTTT.

This chain links TRBV6-5 with TRBJ1-3; 7 bases fit TRBD1. Germline CDR1 reads MNHEY; CDR2 reads SVGAGI. This CDR3 spans 14 amino acids. V dropped 5 bases and J dropped 6; count of bases not matched to a gene: 7. CDR3 DNA sequence: TGTGCCAGCAGTCCTGGGACAGAGGTAAACACCATATATTTT. Translation gives CASSPGTEVNTIYF.

The V and J genes are TRBV6-2 or TRBV6-3 and TRBJ1-3; D unclear. V lost 0 bases, J lost 3 bases, and 12 bases lay in between. The CDR3 has 16 amino acids. Looked up from germline, CDR1 is MNHEY and CDR2 is SVGEGT. CDR3 sequence: CASSYSSGRIGNTIYF. Here the CDR3 DNA reads TGTGCCAGCAGTTACTCGAGCGGCAGGATTGGAAACACCATATATTTT.

This chain joins TRBV20-1 and TRBJ1-1; 7 nucleotides align to TRBD1. The CDR3 spans 11 residues. Looked up from germline, CDR1 is DFQATT and CDR2 is SNEGSKA (reference sequence). The junction had 4 bases not matched to a gene; V was cut back by 6 bases and J by 6 bases. The CDR3 bases are TGCAGTGCCAAGACAGGGCCTGAAGCTTTCTTT. The encoded protein is CSAKTGPEAFF.

V gene TRBV30 combines with J gene TRBJ2-3, with a possible D match to TRBD2 (6 bases). The CDR3 runs 14 residues. V lost 0 bases, J lost 4 bases, and 11 bases lay in between. The germline V gene has CDR1 GTSNPN and CDR2 SVGIG (reference sequence). CDR3 protein: CAWSVGGRPDTQYF. The CDR3 DNA sequence: TGTGCCTGGAGTGTCGGAGGGCGCCCAGATACGCAGTATTTT.

The V call is TRBV4-1, the J call TRBJ1-2, with TRBD1 matching over 8 bases. Germline values: CDR1 MGHRA, CDR2 YSYEKL. Trimming took 8 bases from V and 8 from J; bases not matched to a gene: 16. CDR3 size: 15 residues. The CDR3 DNA reads as TGCGCCAGCTCTTTTTTGGGCAGGGGGCAGAAAGGCTACACCTTC. Its protein product is CASSFLGRGQKGYTF.

This chain connects TRBV2 to TRBJ1-1; D might be TRBD1 (5 bases). The CDR3 covers 15 residues. V was clipped by 2 bases and J by 5 bases, with 15 bases between them. Germline lookup yields CDR1 SNHLY and CDR2 FYNNEI. The CDR3 here is CASSELGRGGTEAFF. The CDR3 DNA reads as TGTGCCAGCAGTGAACTGGGGAGGGGTGGGACTGAAGCTTTCTTT. Filled out from reference TRBV2 and TRBJ1-1, the complete variable domain reads EPEVTQTPSHQVTQMGQEVILRCVPISNHLYFYWYRQILGQKVEFLVSFYNNEISEKSEIFDDQFSVERPDGSNFTLKIRSTKLEDSAMYFCASSELGRGGTEAFFGQGTRLTVV.

This chain uses TRBV4-2 with TRBJ2-3; TRBD2 matches 10 bases. Trimming took 4 bases from V and 6 from J; bases not matched to a gene: 10. The germline gives CDR1 LGHNA, CDR2 YNFKEQ. There are 16 residues in the CDR3. The CDR3 coding sequence is TGTGCCAGCAGCCTTAGTTCAGCGGGGGGGCAGGATACGCAGTATTTT. It codes for CASSLSSAGGQDTQYF.

This sequence joins TRBV9 and TRBJ2-2; D is unclear. The CDR3 is 13 amino acids. The germline V and J ends were trimmed by 6 bases and 7 bases, with 13 bases remaining between them. Germline values: CDR1 SGDLS, CDR2 YYNGEE. The CDR3: CASTFKARGELFF. CDR3 coding DNA: TGTGCCAGCACCTTTAAAGCCCGCGGGGAGCTGTTTTTT.

The chain links TRBV19 to TRBJ1-2; the D gene is possibly TRBD1 (6 bases). Germline V lookup: CDR1 LNHDA, CDR2 SQIVND (reference sequence). V gave up 2 bases and J gave up 2 bases, with 9 bases separating them. The CDR3 spans 14 residues. The CDR3 sequence is CASSILRGNYGYTF. CDR3 bases: TGTGCCAGTAGTATACTCAGGGGCAACTATGGCTACACCTTC. The full variable domain, in which reference TRBV19 and TRBJ1-2 provide the parts outside the CDR3, is DGGITQSPKYLFRKEGQNVTLSCEQNLNHDAMYWYRQDPGQGLRLIYYSQIVNDFQKGDIAEGYSVSREKKESFPLTVTSAQKNPTAFYLCASSILRGNYGYTFGSGTRLTVV.

This chain connects TRBV27 to TRBJ1-4; D might be TRBD1 (5 bases). Germline V gives CDR1 MNHEY, CDR2 SMNVEV (reference sequence). Trimming removed 2 bases at V and 4 bases at J, with 8 bases between. This CDR3 spans 14 amino acids. CDR3 region: CASSLKGLNEKLFF. The CDR3, as DNA: TGTGCCAGCAGTTTAAAGGGGCTTAATGAAAAACTGTTTTTT.

The V gene is TRBV28, the J gene TRBJ2-1; the match to TRBD1 covers 7 bases. There are 14 residues in the CDR3. The junction had 4 bases not matched to a gene; V was cut back by 5 bases and J by 3 bases. The germline V gene has CDR1 MDHEN and CDR2 SYDVKM. CDR3: CASSAYRGYNEQFF. CDR3 nucleotides: TGTGCCAGCAGTGCGTACAGGGGCTACAATGAGCAGTTCTTC.

This sequence joins TRBV5-4 and TRBJ1-2, with 12 bases matching TRBD1. The CDR3 runs 18 residues. Germline V gives CDR1 SGHNT, CDR2 YYREEE (reference sequence). V lost 3 bases to trimming and J lost 6 bases; unmatched junction nucleotides: 15. CDR3 sequence: CASSSLRDRGRGGDGYTF. CDR3 coding DNA: TGTGCCAGCAGCTCCCTACGGGACAGGGGGCGGGGTGGTGATGGCTACACCTTC.

The J gene is TRBJ2-1, the V gene TRBV30; possibly TRBD2 for D (7 bases). In germline, CDR1 is GTSNPN, CDR2 SVGIG (reference sequence). The CDR3 is 15 residues long. The V end lost 2 bases, the J end lost 7 bases, and 18 bases lay between the germline ends. CDR3 in amino acids: CAWSTWGAGANEQFF. Written as DNA, the CDR3 is TGTGCCTGGAGTACGTGGGGGGCGGGGGCAAATGAGCAGTTCTTC.

The rearrangement links TRBV9 to TRBJ1-2; the match to TRBD1 covers 7 bases. Germline V lookup: CDR1 SGDLS, CDR2 YYNGEE. The V gene end was trimmed by 4 bases and the J gene end by 3 bases; junction bases not matched to a gene: 15. CDR3 size: 17 residues. The DNA of the CDR3 is TGTGCCAGCAGCTACCATCGACCCGGGCAGGGGGACTATGGCTACACCTTC. Protein sequence: CASSYHRPGQGDYGYTF.

The chain couples TRBV7-3 to TRBJ2-2, with 12 bases matching TRBD2. The CDR3 has 17 amino acids. Looked up from germline, CDR1 is SGHTA and CDR2 is FQGTGA. With V trimmed by 4 bases and J by 4 bases, 7 bases remained unmatched. CDR3 nucleotide sequence: TGTGCCAGCAGCTACCCGGGACTAGCGGGTCTCACCGGGGAGCTGTTTTTT. It specifies CASSYPGLAGLTGELFF.